Below, 25 T cell receptor beta chains from the same sample are listed, as sequenced in a study of T cell responses to AZD1222 COVID-19 vaccine. Profiled with immunoSEQ multiplex PCR; TCRdb holds only in-frame clones, not every one. The table lists fewer than 120,000 clones, approximately 94% of them singletons. The specimen comprised peripheral blood, sampled 28 days after the second AZD1222 dose. These receptors came from an adult who received the AZD1222 COVID-19 vaccine.

In nucleotides, the CDR3 is TGCGCCAGCACACCGACAGGGGGCTCCAGGACTATTGGCTACACCTTC. This translates into CASTPTGGSRTIGYTF. The V and J genes are TRBV5-1 and TRBJ1-2; 10 positions match TRBD1. This CDR3 has 16 residues. Germline trimming cut 6 bases from V and 7 bases from J; bases unmatched to any gene: 15. Germline loops: CDR1 SGHRS, CDR2 YFSETQ.

The genes are TRBV27 and TRBJ1-4; D ambiguous. The CDR3 length is 15 residues. The V end was cut by 5 bases, the J end by 3 bases, with 13 bases between. CDR1 is MNHEY and CDR2 is SMNVEV in the germline V gene (reference sequence). In DNA, the CDR3 is TGTGCCAGCAGTCCCCTGCCCCTTTCTAATGAAAAACTGTTTTTT. Translated: CASSPLPLSNEKLFF.

This sequence joins TRBV19 and TRBJ1-5; perhaps TRBD1 as D (6 bases). This CDR3 is 16 amino acids long. CDR1 and CDR2 (germline): LNHDA, SQIVND (reference sequence). Trimming removed 2 bases at V and 0 bases at J, with 11 bases between. The DNA of the CDR3 is TGTGCCAGTAGTATAACAGGGACGTATAGCAATCAGCCCCAGCATTTT. Residues: CASSITGTYSNQPQHF.

The rearrangement joins TRBV6-5 to TRBJ1-6; D gene unclear. This CDR3 has 16 residues. Trimming removed 0 bases at V and 10 bases at J, with 16 bases between. Germline V gene lookup returns CDR1 MNHEY and CDR2 SVGAGI. In nucleotides, the CDR3 is TGTGCCAGCAGTTACTCGAAAAGTCGGCTGGGCTCACCCCTCCACTTT. It codes for CASSYSKSRLGSPLHF.

About this clone: Other DNA sequences in this sample translate to the same CDR3. This sequence joins TRBV18 and TRBJ1-1; no reliable D call. This CDR3 has 12 amino acids. Germline assignment: CDR1 KGHSH and CDR2 LQKENI. V was clipped by 3 bases and J by 4 bases, with 6 bases between them. CDR3 region: CASSPLGTEAFF. CDR3 sequence (DNA): TGTGCCAGCTCACCCCTAGGCACTGAAGCTTTCTTT.

The chain combines TRBV5-6 with TRBJ1-2; no firm D call. The V end was cut by 0 bases, the J end by 4 bases, with 4 bases between. CDR1 SGHDT and CDR2 YYEEEE come from the germline V gene. The CDR3 is made up of 12 amino acids. CDR3 residues: CASSLGFYGYTF. In nucleotides, the CDR3 is TGTGCCAGCAGCTTGGGGTTCTATGGCTACACCTTC.

V gene TRBV7-9 combines with J gene TRBJ2-7; D possibly corresponds to TRBD1 (6 bases). Trimming shortened V by 11 bases and J by 2 bases, and 10 bases separated the two germline ends. Germline V gives CDR1 SEHNR, CDR2 FQNEAQ (reference sequence). The CDR3 extends over 11 amino acids. The CDR3 nucleotides are TGTGCCTCAGAGGGGGCCTACGAGCAGTACTTC. Translation: CASEGAYEQYF.

V gene TRBV5-1 combines with J gene TRBJ1-1, with D possibly being TRBD1 (5 bases). Germline assignment: CDR1 SGHRS and CDR2 YFSETQ. Trimming removed 0 bases at V and 3 bases at J, with 15 bases between. The CDR3 is made up of 16 amino acids. The CDR3 loop is CASSLGWGREYTEAFF. CDR3 DNA sequence: TGCGCCAGCAGCTTGGGGTGGGGCAGGGAATACACTGAAGCTTTCTTT.

This chain's CDR3 is CASSSSVTAANEKLFF. DNA of the CDR3: TGTGCCAGCAGCTCCTCGGTAACCGCGGCTAATGAAAAACTGTTTTTT. V and J are TRBV5-5 and TRBJ1-4, with D hard to call. V dropped 3 bases and J dropped 3 bases, with 15 bases sitting between them. Looked up from germline, CDR1 is SGHKS and CDR2 is YYEKEE (reference sequence). The CDR3 loop spans 16 amino acids.

V usage is TRBV7-9 and J usage is TRBJ2-2, with 9 bases identical to TRBD2. This CDR3 comprises 17 residues. Germline-derived CDR1 and CDR2 are SEHNR and FQNEAQ (reference sequence). With V trimmed by 1 base and J by 3 bases, 6 bases remained unmatched. CDR3 coding DNA: TGTGCCAGCAGCTTAGATCTAGCGGGGACCGACACCGGGGAGCTGTTTTTT. Translation gives CASSLDLAGTDTGELFF.

This chain uses TRBV19 with TRBJ2-7; 7 nucleotides match TRBD1. The CDR3 spans 14 residues. Germline V CDR1 and CDR2: LNHDA, SQIVND (reference sequence). After removal of 10 bases from V and 5 bases from J, the junction contained 14 bases not matched to a gene. CDR3 protein: CATGNRGSRNEQYF. In nucleotides, the CDR3 is TGTGCCACCGGGAACAGGGGAAGTCGGAACGAGCAGTACTTC. Drawing the rest from reference TRBV19 and TRBJ2-7, the complete variable domain is DGGITQSPKYLFRKEGQNVTLSCEQNLNHDAMYWYRQDPGQGLRLIYYSQIVNDFQKGDIAEGYSVSREKKESFPLTVTSAQKNPTAFYLCATGNRGSRNEQYFGPGTRLTVT.

The rearrangement joins TRBV13 to TRBJ2-3; 11 bases line up with TRBD1. V was pared by 2 bases and J by 0 bases, with 10 bases of the junction left unmatched. The CDR3 spans 19 residues. CDR1 and CDR2 from the germline V gene are PRHDT and FYEKMQ (reference sequence). This CDR3 is CASSLTWDRGWDSTDTQYF. CDR3 bases: TGTGCCAGCAGCTTAACTTGGGACAGGGGGTGGGATAGCACAGATACGCAGTATTTT.

The J gene is TRBJ1-1, the V gene TRBV11-2; 7 nucleotides line up with TRBD1. The germline V gene encodes CDR1 SGHAT and CDR2 FQNNGV. The CDR3 contains 14 residues. V dropped 5 bases and J dropped 4; count of bases not matched to a gene: 7. CDR3 nucleotide sequence: TGTGCCAGCAGCCAACAGGGGTATATCACTGAAGCTTTCTTT. It encodes CASSQQGYITEAFF.

The J gene is TRBJ2-7, the V gene TRBV29-1, with 12 bases fitting TRBD1. The CDR3 has 14 amino acids. V lost 7 bases and J lost 5; bases outside the gene matches: 9. Germline V CDR1 and CDR2: SQVTM, ANQGSEA. CDR3 loop: CSGQIGTGGDEQYF. The CDR3 DNA is TGCAGCGGTCAAATCGGGACAGGGGGCGACGAGCAGTACTTC.

The genes are TRBV6-5 and TRBJ1-5; tentatively, D is TRBD1 (6 bases). V was shortened by 6 bases and J by 3 bases, with 12 bases between the two germline ends. CDR3 length: 14 residues. Germline CDR1 is MNHEY and CDR2 is SVGAGI. This CDR3 reads CASRTTGYNQPQHF. The CDR3 DNA reads as TGTGCCAGCAGGACTACAGGGTACAATCAGCCCCAGCATTTT.

The genes are TRBV4-1 and TRBJ1-5; D unclear. Trimming took 1 base from V and 7 from J, leaving 11 bases between them. Germline CDR1 MGHRA, CDR2 YSYEKL. The CDR3 consists of 14 residues. CDR3 sequence (DNA): TGCGCCAGCAGCCAAGGTTTAGGGAACCAGCCCCAGCATTTT. Amino acids: CASSQGLGNQPQHF.

This chain uses TRBV27 with TRBJ2-1, with 8 bases identical to TRBD2. V was clipped by 3 bases and J by 5 bases; unmatched bases: 6. Germline CDR1 is MNHEY and CDR2 is SMNVEV (reference sequence). The CDR3 runs 15 residues. This CDR3 reads CASSLIAGRHNEQFF. CDR3 nucleotides: TGTGCCAGCAGTTTGATAGCGGGGAGGCACAATGAGCAGTTCTTC.

This rearrangement joins TRBV10-2 to TRBJ2-1, with 8 bases that match TRBD2. This CDR3 spans 14 amino acids. The ends lost 7 bases at V and 8 bases at J; junction bases unmatched: 10. CDR1 and CDR2 from the germline V gene are WSHSY and SAAADI. CDR3 sequence reads: CASTGGRTEDEQFF. The CDR3 DNA is TGCGCCAGCACAGGCGGGAGGACGGAGGATGAGCAGTTCTTC.

CDR3 loop: CASSDPGEYNGELFF. The CDR3 DNA is TGTGCCAGCAGTGACCCAGGGGAGTACAACGGGGAGCTGTTTTTT. The rearrangement links TRBV6-1 to TRBJ2-2, with TRBD1 as a possible D gene (6 bases). The length of the CDR3 is 15 residues. The V and J ends lost 3 bases and 7 bases respectively, with 15 bases between them. Germline V gives CDR1 MNHNS, CDR2 SASEGT.

The chain combines TRBV11-3 with TRBJ2-7; TRBD1 is a possible D gene (5 bases). V lost 0 bases to trimming and J lost 5 bases, with 11 bases between them. The CDR3 is made up of 14 amino acids. From germline, CDR1 is SGHNT and CDR2 YENEEA. CDR3 region: CASSLDRVGDEQYF. In DNA form, the CDR3 reads TGTGCCAGCAGCTTAGACAGGGTAGGGGACGAGCAGTACTTC.

V is TRBV30 and J is TRBJ2-5; D remains unclear. Germline V gene data show CDR1 as GTSNPN and CDR2 as SVGIG (reference sequence). This CDR3 has 12 amino acids. Trimming removed 0 bases at V and 4 bases at J, with 6 bases between. CDR3 in DNA: TGTGCCTGGAGTGTACAAAGAGAGACCCAGTACTTC. Amino acids: CAWSVQRETQYF.

V and J are TRBV24-1 and TRBJ2-3; 7 bases align to TRBD2. The CDR3 loop spans 17 amino acids. The germline CDR1 and CDR2 sequences are KGHDR and SFDVKD. Trimming took 2 bases from V and 1 from J; bases not matched to a gene: 8. The CDR3 sequence: CATSDWTASGGTDTQYF. Here the CDR3 DNA reads TGTGCCACCAGTGATTGGACCGCCAGCGGGGGCACAGATACGCAGTATTTT.

The count of this clone is one. This chain uses TRBV7-9 with TRBJ2-5; 13 bases are a match to TRBD2. Germline-derived CDR1 and CDR2 are SEHNR and FQNEAQ (reference sequence). V gave up 7 bases and J gave up 5 bases; unmatched junction bases: 16. The CDR3 covers 18 residues. Here the CDR3 DNA reads TGTGCCAGCACCCGGTATGGCTCCGGGACTAGCGGGATGGAGACCCAGTACTTC. Its protein is CASTRYGSGTSGMETQYF.

V is TRBV10-1 and J is TRBJ2-2, with no clear D. V lost 3 bases and J lost 6, with 8 bases in between. CDR3 length: 13 amino acids. Germline V lookup: CDR1 WNHNN, CDR2 SYGVQD (reference sequence). The CDR3 is CASSDTLAGELFF. CDR3 bases: TGCGCCAGCAGTGATACCCTTGCCGGGGAGCTGTTTTTT.

The rearrangement uses TRBV4-1 and TRBJ2-4, with D tentatively TRBD1 (5 bases). CDR3 length: 17 amino acids. Germline CDR1 MGHRA, CDR2 YSYEKL. V was clipped by 0 bases and J by 0 bases, with 12 bases between them. CDR3 sequence (DNA): TGCGCCAGCAGCCAAGATTGGCAGGGCCCAGCCAAAAACATTCAGTACTTC. It translates to CASSQDWQGPAKNIQYF.